The sequence of this TCR beta chain was determined in a study of shared clonotypes between healthy human individuals. Study outcomes and limitations: Clonotype sharing among donors, it was expected, would be affected by sequencing depth.

A remark on this clone: The antigen remains unidentified.

V lost 4 bases, J lost 5 bases, and 14 bases lay in between. The germline gives CDR1 SGHVS, CDR2 FQNEAQ. This CDR3 is built from 14 residues. TCRdb's copy holds only in-frame clones and misses some; the assay was immunoSEQ multiplex PCR. Of around 980,000 clones detected, roughly 74% appear once; the ten largest clones hold roughly 0.61%. This chain joins TRBV7-8 and TRBJ2-5; D is perhaps TRBD2 (5 bases). The material sequenced was memory CD4+ T cells from PBMCs. Subset defined: CD45RA-negative fraction. The source of this sequence is a man younger than 35 in good health. Some clones in this sample may be carry-over from other donors' samples. This CDR3 reads CASSSLGVGETQYF. DNA for the CDR3: TGTGCCAGCAGCTCCCTGGGAGTAGGCGAGACCCAGTACTTC.